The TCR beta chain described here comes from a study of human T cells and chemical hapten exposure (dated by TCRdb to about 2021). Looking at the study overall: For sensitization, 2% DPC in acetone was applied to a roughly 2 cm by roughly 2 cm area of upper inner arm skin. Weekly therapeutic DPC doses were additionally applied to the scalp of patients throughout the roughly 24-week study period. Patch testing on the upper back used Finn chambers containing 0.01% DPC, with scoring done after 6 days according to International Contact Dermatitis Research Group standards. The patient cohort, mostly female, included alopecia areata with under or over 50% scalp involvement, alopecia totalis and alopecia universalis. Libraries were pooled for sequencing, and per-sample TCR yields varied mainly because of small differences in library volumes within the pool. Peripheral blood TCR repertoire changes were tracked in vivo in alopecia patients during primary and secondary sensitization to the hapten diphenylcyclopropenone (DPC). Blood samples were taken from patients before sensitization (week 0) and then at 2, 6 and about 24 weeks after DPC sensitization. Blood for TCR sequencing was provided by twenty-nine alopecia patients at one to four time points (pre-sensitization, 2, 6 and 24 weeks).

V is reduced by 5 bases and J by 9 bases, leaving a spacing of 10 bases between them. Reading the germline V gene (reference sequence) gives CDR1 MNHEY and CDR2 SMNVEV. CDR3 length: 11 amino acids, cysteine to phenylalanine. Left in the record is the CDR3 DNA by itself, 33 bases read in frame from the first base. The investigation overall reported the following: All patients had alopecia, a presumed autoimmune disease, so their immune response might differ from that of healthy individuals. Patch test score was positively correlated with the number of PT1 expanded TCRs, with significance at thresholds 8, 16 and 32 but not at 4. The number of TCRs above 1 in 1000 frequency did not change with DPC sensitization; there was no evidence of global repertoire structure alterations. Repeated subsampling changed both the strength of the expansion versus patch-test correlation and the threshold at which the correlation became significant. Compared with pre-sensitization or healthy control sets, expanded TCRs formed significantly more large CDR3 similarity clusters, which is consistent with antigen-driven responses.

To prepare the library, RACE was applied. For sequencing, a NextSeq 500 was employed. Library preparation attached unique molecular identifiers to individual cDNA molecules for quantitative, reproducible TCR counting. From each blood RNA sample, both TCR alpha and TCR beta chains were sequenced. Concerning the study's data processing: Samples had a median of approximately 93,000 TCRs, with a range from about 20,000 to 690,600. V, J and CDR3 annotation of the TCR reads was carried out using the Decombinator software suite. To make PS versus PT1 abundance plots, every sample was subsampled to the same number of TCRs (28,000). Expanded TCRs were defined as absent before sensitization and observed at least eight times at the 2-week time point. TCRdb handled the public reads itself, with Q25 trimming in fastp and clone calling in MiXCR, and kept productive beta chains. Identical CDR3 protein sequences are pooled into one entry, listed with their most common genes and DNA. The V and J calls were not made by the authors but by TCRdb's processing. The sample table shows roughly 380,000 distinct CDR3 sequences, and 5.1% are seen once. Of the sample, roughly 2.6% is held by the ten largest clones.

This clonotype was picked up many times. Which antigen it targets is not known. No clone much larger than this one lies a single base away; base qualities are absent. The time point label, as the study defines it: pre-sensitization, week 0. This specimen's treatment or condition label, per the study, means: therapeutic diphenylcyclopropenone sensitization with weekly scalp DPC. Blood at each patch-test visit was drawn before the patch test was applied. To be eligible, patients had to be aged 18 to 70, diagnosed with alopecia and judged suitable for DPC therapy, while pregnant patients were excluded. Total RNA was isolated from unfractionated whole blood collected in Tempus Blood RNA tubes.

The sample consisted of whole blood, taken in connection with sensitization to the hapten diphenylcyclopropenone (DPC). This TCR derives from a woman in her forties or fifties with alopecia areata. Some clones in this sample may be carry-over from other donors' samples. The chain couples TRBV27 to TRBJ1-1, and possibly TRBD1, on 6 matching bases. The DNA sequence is TGTGCCAGCAGTAGGGGGGGGCAAGCTTTCTTT. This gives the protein CASSRGGQAFF.